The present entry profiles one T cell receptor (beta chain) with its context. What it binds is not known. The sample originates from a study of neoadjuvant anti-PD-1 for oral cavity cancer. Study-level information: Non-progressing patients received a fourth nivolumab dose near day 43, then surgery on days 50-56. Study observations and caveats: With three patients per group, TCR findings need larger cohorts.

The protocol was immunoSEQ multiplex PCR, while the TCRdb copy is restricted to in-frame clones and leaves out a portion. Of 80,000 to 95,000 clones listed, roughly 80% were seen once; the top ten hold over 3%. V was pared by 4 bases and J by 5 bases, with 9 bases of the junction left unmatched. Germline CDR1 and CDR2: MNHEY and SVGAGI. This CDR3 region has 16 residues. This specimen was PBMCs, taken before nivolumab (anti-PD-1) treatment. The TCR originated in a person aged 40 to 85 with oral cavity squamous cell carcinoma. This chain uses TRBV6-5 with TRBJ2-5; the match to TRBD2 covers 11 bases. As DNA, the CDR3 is TGTGCCAGCAGTTCGTTATCTAGCGGGAGGAGGGAGACCCAGTACTTC. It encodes CASSSLSSGRRETQYF.